The 5 T cell receptor beta chains in this list originate from one sample, sequenced in a study of identical twins. MiXCR, applied by TCRdb to the 5' RACE reads, yields one record per CDR3 protein. The sample has some 500,000 distinct CDR3 sequences, just under 10% seen once; the top ten hold more than 2.5%. Another study also made use of these data, one on yellow fever vaccine responses in identical twins.

Sequencing was done on a sample of PBMCs. The receptor set was obtained from a woman aged 18-29 years in good health.

This clonotype was seen ten or more times. CDR3 DNA sequence: TGCAGTGCTAGAGATCACAGGGGGTCCCCTACGGTGCAGTACTTC. Protein sequence: CSARDHRGSPTVQYF. This rearrangement joins TRBV20-1 to TRBJ2-7; 8 positions match TRBD1. Trimming cost V 0 bases and J 9 bases; bases outside gene matches: 13. The CDR3 is 15 amino acids. Germline V CDR1 and CDR2: DFQATT, SNEGSKA (reference sequence).

This clonotype was seen repeatedly, ten times or more. The rearrangement links TRBV7-2 to TRBJ2-2, with TRBD1 matching 8 bases. Per germline, CDR1 SGHTA and CDR2 FQGNSA. The CDR3 is 14 residues long. The ends lost 5 bases at V and 5 bases at J; junction bases unmatched: 4. The CDR3 coding sequence is TGTGCCAGCAGCGGACAGGGAGTGACCGGGGAGCTGTTTTTT. Protein: CASSGQGVTGELFF.

This clonotype was detected a few times. This sequence joins TRBV7-2 and TRBJ2-2, with a tentative D call TRBD2 (7 bases). The CDR3 covers 16 residues. V lost 6 bases and J lost 4, with 18 bases in between. Germline assignment: CDR1 SGHTA and CDR2 FQGNSA. DNA for the CDR3: TGTGCCAGCAGTCCCAGGGGTAGCGGGTTCACCGGGGAGCTGTTTTTT. Residues: CASSPRGSGFTGELFF.

The V and J genes are TRBV30 and TRBJ2-7, with D perhaps TRBD1 (5 bases). The CDR3 has 12 amino acids. The germline CDR1 and CDR2 sequences are GTSNPN and SVGIG (reference sequence). The germline V and J ends were trimmed by 1 base and 4 bases, with 8 bases remaining between them. The CDR3 loop reads CAWSGGQYEQYF. CDR3 nucleotide sequence: TGTGCCTGGAGTGGAGGACAATACGAGCAGTACTTC. The full variable domain, rest sourced from reference TRBV30 and TRBJ2-7, is SQTIHQWPATLVQPVGSPLSLECTVEGTSNPNLYWYRQAAGRGLQLLFYSVGIGQISSEVPQNLSASRPQDRQFILSSKKLLLSDSGFYLCAWSGGQYEQYFGPGTRLTVT.

The CDR3 DNA reads as TGTGCCAGCAGGCGAAGTAGTCTGGGTGAGACCAAAAACATTCAGTACTTC. This codes for CASRRSSLGETKNIQYF. The chain joins TRBV6-1 to TRBJ2-4; D is uncertain. The V end lost 6 bases, the J end lost 2 bases, and 20 bases lay between the germline ends. Per the germline V gene, CDR1 is MNHNS and CDR2 is SASEGT. The CDR3 is 17 residues long.